The TCR beta chain described here comes from a study of T-cell memory formation after mild COVID-19. Study-wide findings and caveats: For contracting clones, CD4+ ones sat mainly in CM and EM, CD8+ in EMRA.

MiXCR, applied by TCRdb to the 5' RACE reads, yields one record per CDR3 protein. The sample records roughly 600,000 distinct CDR3 sequences, over 15% being singletons. This clonotype was found a few times. The antigen is undetermined. CDR1 is SGHVS and CDR2 is FNYEAQ in the germline V gene. CDR3 size: 14 residues. The ends lost 1 base at V and 6 bases at J; junction bases unmatched: 6. The chain recombines TRBV7-6 with TRBJ2-7; 7 nucleotides align to TRBD2. The receptor was derived from an adult woman who had mild COVID-19 (a few samples of this study predate the infection). Cell type and time point are not known. The sequencing sample was made of PBMCs or a T cell subset sorted from them (not recorded which). CDR3 nucleotide sequence: TGTGCCAGCAGCTTAGGAAGCGGGGAAGTCGAGCAGTACTTC. It yields the protein CASSLGSGEVEQYF.